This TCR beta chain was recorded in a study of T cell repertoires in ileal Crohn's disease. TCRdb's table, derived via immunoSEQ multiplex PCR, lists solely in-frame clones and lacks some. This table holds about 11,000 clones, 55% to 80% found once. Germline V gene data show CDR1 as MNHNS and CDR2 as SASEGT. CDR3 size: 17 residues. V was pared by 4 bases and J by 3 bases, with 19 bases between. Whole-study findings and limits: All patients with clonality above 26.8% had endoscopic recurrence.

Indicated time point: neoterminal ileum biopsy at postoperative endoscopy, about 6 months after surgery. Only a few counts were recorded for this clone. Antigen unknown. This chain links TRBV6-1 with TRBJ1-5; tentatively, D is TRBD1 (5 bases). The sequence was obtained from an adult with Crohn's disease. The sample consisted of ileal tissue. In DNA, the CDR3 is TGTGCCAGCAGTGCCAACCCAGGGTCGCTTTCCAATCAGCCCCAGCATTTT. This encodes CASSANPGSLSNQPQHF.